The entry below describes one TCR beta chain. This clonotype turned up a few times. Which antigen it targets is not known. The input lacks base qualities; no much larger clone sits a single base away. The CDR3 holds 14 amino acids from the cysteine to the phenylalanine. Here the CDR3 DNA is all that survives: 42 bases in frame from base 1. From a lookup of the germline V gene, CDR1 and CDR2 are MNHEY and SVGAGI. V loses 6 bases of germline sequence and J loses 14 bases, and the interval between the two ends is 22 bases. These data are taken from a study of blood T cells in healthy people across ages (dated by TCRdb to 2014 to 2015). Study-level background: Template switching captured roughly one uniquely barcoded TCR beta cDNA molecule per two T cells in model experiments. Using deep sequencing normalized with unique cDNA molecular identifiers, the study measured how TCR beta repertoire diversity changes with age. The donors were split into four age groups: young (average around 15 years), middle-aged (about 40), aged (62) and long-lived (approximately 89). To avoid experimental bias, donors of different ages were spread randomly across the sequencing lanes. The study analyzed two additional independent replicas of 1 million unique cDNA reads from the same blood draw for two donors, one aged 18 to 29 and one aged 80 or older. What the study reported, not specific to this receptor: Conclusive comparison of naive and antigen-experienced compartments was prevented by the profiling of bulk unsorted PBMCs. Observed TCR beta diversity per million T cells fell roughly linearly with age, and a significant reduction was already apparent by age about 38. Estimates of total diversity based on one million sequenced T cells were regarded as lower bounds and as underestimates. Donor CMV infection status was unknown, potentially confounding age-related changes in expanded clonotypes. Compared with the aged group, the long-lived group had more naive CD4+ T cells, fewer expanded clones and increased TCR diversity, a pattern suggesting age selection. A strong correlation was found between observed TCR beta diversity and the percentage of naive T cells measured by flow cytometry.

Donors were a few dozen systemically healthy Caucasian individuals from Russia aged roughly 6 to 90 years. Around 10 milliliters of peripheral blood were collected from each donor into EDTA-treated Vacutainer tubes. Ficoll-Paque density-gradient centrifugation was used to isolate PBMCs, with at least 6 million obtained per sample. Trizol reagent was used to extract total RNA from the PBMCs, yielding at least 5.5 micrograms per sample. Naive CD45RAhigh/CD27high T cell percentages were measured by flow cytometry on a PBMC aliquot from every donor. The method behind the library was 5' RACE. TCRdb names Illumina HiSeq 2500 as the instrument used. A second PCR of roughly 6 to 12 cycles was performed with a sample-barcoded 5' primer and a J-beta primer mix. A unique molecular identifier was introduced onto each TCR beta cDNA molecule by a template-switch 5' adaptor carrying 12 random nucleotides. At least 2.5 million CDR3-containing paired-end reads were obtained from each sample. First-strand cDNA synthesis was performed from all RNA using the Mint cDNA synthesis kit, with priming by a TRBC-specific oligonucleotide. After uracil-DNA glycosylase treatment, a first 18-cycle PCR used universal primers M1SS and BC2_uni_R on all cDNA. Concerning the study's data processing: Normalization of each sample was performed by random selection of 1 million high-quality reads, each carrying a distinct molecular identifier. Instead of being binned into consensus sequences, reads with shared molecular identifiers were discarded. CDR3 identification, clonotype clustering and error correction used MiTCR with a Q25 quality threshold and the strictest error-elimination algorithm. Lower-bound total TCR beta diversity was estimated with a nonparametric unseen species model using Euler transformation. TCRdb cleaned the public reads at Q25 with fastp, built clones with MiXCR and kept in-frame beta chains. Merged by CDR3 protein, the rows form single entries marked with the most common genes and DNA. In this record, the V and J calls reflect TCRdb's handling and not the investigators' own analysis. In all, the sample holds roughly 500,000 distinct CDR3 sequences, and about 26% of those were seen once. Around 20% of the sample is in the top ten clones.

The chain joins TRBV6-5 to TRBJ1-4; tentative D gene TRBD1, with 5 bases matching. The sequencing input was blood. The receptor was isolated from a woman in her 70s in good health. In nucleotides, the sequence is TGTGCCAGCAGCAGGCGAAAGGGGCCCGCGGGGCTGTTTTTT. This encodes CASSRRKGPAGLFF.